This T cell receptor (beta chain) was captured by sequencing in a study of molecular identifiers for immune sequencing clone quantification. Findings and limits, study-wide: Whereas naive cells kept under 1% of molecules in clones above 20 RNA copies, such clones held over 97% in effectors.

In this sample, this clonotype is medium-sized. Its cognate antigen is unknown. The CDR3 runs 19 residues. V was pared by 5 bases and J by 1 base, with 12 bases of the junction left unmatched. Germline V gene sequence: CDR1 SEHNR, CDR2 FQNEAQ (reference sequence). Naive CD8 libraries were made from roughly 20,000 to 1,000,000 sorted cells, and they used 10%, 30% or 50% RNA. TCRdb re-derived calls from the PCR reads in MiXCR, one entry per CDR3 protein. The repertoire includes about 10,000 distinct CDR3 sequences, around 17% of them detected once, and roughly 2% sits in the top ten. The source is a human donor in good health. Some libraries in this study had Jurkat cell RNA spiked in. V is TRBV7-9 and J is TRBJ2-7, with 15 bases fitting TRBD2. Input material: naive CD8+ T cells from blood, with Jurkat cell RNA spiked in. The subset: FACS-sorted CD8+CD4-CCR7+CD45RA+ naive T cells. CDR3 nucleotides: TGTGCCAGCAGCGCCGGACTAGCGGGAGGGCCGCCTGGGTCCTACGAGCAGTACTTC. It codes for CASSAGLAGGPPGSYEQYF.